The subject of this entry is one T cell receptor beta chain. The source of the sample is a study of T cell changes during pregnancy in multiple sclerosis. Germline CDR1 is KGHSH and CDR2 is LQKENI. V was clipped by 7 bases and J by 3 bases; unmatched bases: 10. CDR3 length: 17 amino acids. Libraries were prepared by immunoSEQ multiplex PCR; TCRdb keeps only in-frame clonotypes and omits some of them. Here the sample spans 69,000 or so clones, over 75% being singletons. The sequence was obtained from a female donor in good health, enrolled as a control in a pregnancy study. The starting material was CD4+ T cells from peripheral blood mononuclear cells, obtained in the third trimester of pregnancy. The chain couples TRBV18 to TRBJ2-5, with 14 positions matching TRBD2. The CDR3 region has the DNA TGTGCCAGCTTCGGACTAGCGGGGGGCGAATTAAAAGAGACCCAGTACTTC. Residues: CASFGLAGGELKETQYF.